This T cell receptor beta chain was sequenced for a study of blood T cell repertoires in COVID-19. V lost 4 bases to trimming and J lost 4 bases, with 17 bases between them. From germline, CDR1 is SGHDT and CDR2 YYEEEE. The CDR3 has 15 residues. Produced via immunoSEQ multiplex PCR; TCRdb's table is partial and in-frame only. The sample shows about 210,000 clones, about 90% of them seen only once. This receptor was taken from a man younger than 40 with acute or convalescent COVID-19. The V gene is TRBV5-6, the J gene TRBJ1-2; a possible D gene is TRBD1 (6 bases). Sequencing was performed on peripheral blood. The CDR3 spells CASSATGHRIYGYTF. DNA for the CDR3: TGTGCCAGCAGCGCTACGGGACACAGGATCTATGGCTACACCTTC.